These 12 T cell receptor beta chains were all obtained from the same sample, sequenced in a study of OX40 agonist ivuxolimab in advanced cancers. Assay used: immunoSEQ multiplex PCR; TCRdb lists only in-frame clones, some missing. The sample has roughly 86,000 clones; 86% are singletons. The sequencing here drew on CD4+ or CD8+ T cells sorted from blood, taken in a trial of the OX40 agonist ivuxolimab. All receptors derive from an adult with an advanced solid tumor such as melanoma, head and neck, liver or kidney cancer.

The chain carries TRBV7-2 and TRBJ2-1; the D gene could be TRBD1 or TRBD2 (5 bases each). Per the germline V gene, CDR1 is SGHTA and CDR2 is FQGNSA. Trimming stripped 5 bases from V and 7 bases from J, with 21 bases between. This CDR3 is built from 16 residues. CDR3 in amino acids: CASSPAIGGTGNEQFF. CDR3 nucleotide sequence: TGTGCCAGCAGCCCCGCGATAGGTGGGACGGGTAATGAGCAGTTCTTC.

The chain is built from TRBV11-2 and TRBJ2-1; 10 bases are a match to TRBD2. CDR1 and CDR2 from the germline V gene are SGHAT and FQNNGV. The V and J ends lost 2 bases and 9 bases, in that order; junction bases with no gene match: 4. The CDR3 loop spans 14 amino acids. Here the CDR3 DNA reads TGTGCCAGCAGCTTACTCCGGACTAGCGGTGAGCAGTTCTTC. It is translated as CASSLLRTSGEQFF.

This clone was picked up one time. The chain combines TRBV4-3 with TRBJ2-1, with 9 bases fitting TRBD2. Germline CDR1 and CDR2: LGHNA and YSLEER. This CDR3 comprises 15 residues. V was clipped by 4 bases and J by 4 bases; unmatched bases: 5. This CDR3 reads CASSPAGGVYNEQFF. CDR3 nucleotides: TGCGCCAGCAGCCCAGCGGGAGGTGTATACAATGAGCAGTTCTTC.

The rearrangement uses TRBV5-4 and TRBJ1-4, with unresolved D. The germline CDR1 and CDR2 sequences are SGHNT and YYREEE (reference sequence). The V end was cut by 2 bases, the J end by 5 bases, with 7 bases between. This CDR3 has 13 residues. For the CDR3, the DNA is TGTGCCAGCAGCTTCGAGGGAAATGAAAAACTGTTTTTT. It codes for CASSFEGNEKLFF.

CDR3 bases: TGCGCCAGCAGTCAATCCTGGCAGGGACCTACATCCTACGAGCAGTACTTC. Its protein is CASSQSWQGPTSYEQYF. This chain links TRBV23-1 with TRBJ2-7, with D perhaps assigned TRBD1 or TRBD2 (5 bases each). TRBV23-1 is given ORF status, its function remaining uncertain. The CDR3 is 17 residues long. V was clipped by 0 bases and J by 1 base, with 16 bases between them.

This clone came up once. The chain links TRBV7-2 to TRBJ1-1, with 9 bases matching TRBD1. V lost 6 bases and J lost 1; bases outside the gene matches: 9. The CDR3 has 16 residues. The germline gives CDR1 SGHTA, CDR2 FQGNSA. The CDR3 DNA reads as TGTGCCAGCAGACAACAGGGGGCCCTACAGAACACTGAAGCTTTCTTT. Residues: CASRQQGALQNTEAFF.

The table lists this clone with a count of one. An end of the junction does not agree with germline; a read error may underlie this. The V call is TRBV6-1, the J call TRBJ2-7; TRBD2 is a possible D gene (5 bases). CDR3 length equals 15 residues. Germline V gene lookup returns CDR1 MNHNS and CDR2 SASEGT. CDR3 sequence: CASREGGLTSYEQYF. The DNA of the CDR3 is TGTGCCAGCAGGGAAGGTGGACTGACTTCCTACGAGCAGTACTTC.

In this sample, this clone turned up once. The V gene is TRBV6-6, the J gene TRBJ1-4; 7 bases align to TRBD1. The V and J ends lost 2 bases and 6 bases, in that order; junction bases with no gene match: 3. CDR1 is MNHNY, CDR2 SVGAGI, per germline (reference sequence). The CDR3 loop spans 14 amino acids. CDR3 in DNA: TGTGCCAGCAGTTACCCCACAGGGGATGAAAAACTGTTTTTT. It is translated as CASSYPTGDEKLFF.

The rearrangement links TRBV6-1 to TRBJ1-5; D might be TRBD1 (6 bases). V was cut by 6 bases and J by 4 bases, with 10 bases left in between. The germline V gene has CDR1 MNHNS and CDR2 SASEGT. CDR3 length: 13 amino acids. The CDR3 region is CASRRTENQPQHF. CDR3 in DNA: TGTGCCAGCAGACGGACAGAAAATCAGCCCCAGCATTTT.

The chain joins TRBV6-5 to TRBJ2-7; D unclear. Trimming removed 2 bases at V and 1 base at J, with 9 bases between. This CDR3 is built from 14 residues. CDR1 is MNHEY, CDR2 SVGAGI, per germline. The CDR3 nucleotides read TGTGCCAGCAGTTACCCGGGCCTTTCCTACGAGCAGTACTTC. Its protein is CASSYPGLSYEQYF.

This chain uses TRBV19 with TRBJ1-1; no reliable D call. This CDR3 contains 14 residues. V lost 3 bases, J lost 5 bases, and 13 bases lay in between. Germline CDR1 and CDR2: LNHDA and SQIVND (reference sequence). CDR3 in amino acids: CASSMEGLRTEAFF. DNA for the CDR3: TGTGCCAGTAGTATGGAGGGCCTGAGGACTGAAGCTTTCTTT.

CDR3 coding DNA: TGTGCCAGCTCCACAGCGATCTATGGCTACACCTTC. Amino acids: CASSTAIYGYTF. The chain carries TRBV18 and TRBJ1-2; D gene unclear. Per the germline V gene, CDR1 is KGHSH and CDR2 is LQKENI. CDR3 length equals 12 residues. Trimming took off 6 bases at V and 4 bases at J, with 9 bases between the two ends.